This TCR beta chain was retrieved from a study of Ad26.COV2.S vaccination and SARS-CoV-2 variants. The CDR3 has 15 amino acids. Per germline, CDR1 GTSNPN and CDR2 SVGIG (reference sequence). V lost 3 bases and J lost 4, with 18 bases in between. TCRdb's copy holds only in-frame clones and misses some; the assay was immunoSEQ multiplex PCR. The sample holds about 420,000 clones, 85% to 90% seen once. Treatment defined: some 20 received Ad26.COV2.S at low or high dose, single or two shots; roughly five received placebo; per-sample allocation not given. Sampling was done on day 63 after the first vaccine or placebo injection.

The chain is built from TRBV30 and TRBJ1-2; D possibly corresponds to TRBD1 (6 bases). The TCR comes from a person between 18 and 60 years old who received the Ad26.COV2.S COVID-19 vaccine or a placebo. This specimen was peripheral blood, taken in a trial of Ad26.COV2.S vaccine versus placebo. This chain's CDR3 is CAWRPEQGVFYGYTF. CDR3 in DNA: TGTGCCTGGAGACCCGAACAGGGAGTATTCTATGGCTACACCTTC.